These 9 T cell receptor beta chains were all obtained from the same sample, sequenced in a study of regulatory T cells in long-lasting Graves disease. Arm-PCR with iRepertoire HTBI primers amplified the CDR3 regions for these TCR beta libraries. TCRdb independently ran MiXCR on the multiplex PCR reads; one entry per CDR3 protein. Seen here are approximately 380,000 distinct CDR3 sequences, about 20% observed once, and the top ten hold around 21%. Stated time point: persistent/refractory GD, antithyroid drugs over 5 years with positive TRAb. From PBMCs, RNA was extracted and then used to make the TCR library. The specimen was peripheral blood mononuclear cells (PBMCs), collected when the disease was refractory, from a patient treated with antithyroid drugs. The receptor set was obtained from a female donor with Graves disease.

This clonotype has just a few counts. J is TRBJ2-7 and V is TRBV7-9; TRBD2 might be the D (5 bases). Per germline, CDR1 SEHNR and CDR2 FQNEAQ (reference sequence). V lost 5 bases and J 6 bases, leaving 17 bases between the germline ends. The CDR3 sequence is 14 residues long. The CDR3 sequence: CASSRDPVNPEQYF. As DNA, the CDR3 is TGTGCCAGCAGCCGGGATCCCGTTAACCCCGAGCAGTACTTC.

This clonotype was recorded at least ten times. The chain uses TRBV2 and TRBJ2-2; 7 bases are shared with TRBD2. CDR3 length: 14 amino acids. J gave up 7 bases and V 5 bases, and 7 bases lay outside the gene matches. CDR1 is SNHLY, CDR2 FYNNEI, per germline. The CDR3 is CASSLDSGGGELFF. In DNA, the CDR3 is TGTGCCAGCAGTCTTGACTCGGGGGGCGGGGAGCTGTTTTTT.

This chain connects TRBV6-7 to TRBJ2-7, with a tentative D call TRBD1 (5 bases). TRBV6-7 is sorted into the ORF group, with uncertain function. V was trimmed by 6 bases and J by 2 bases, leaving 17 bases between them. The CDR3 is made up of 15 amino acids. CDR3 sequence reads: CASRAHRLTPYEQYF. The DNA of the CDR3 is TGTGCCAGCAGAGCCCACAGGCTTACTCCCTACGAGCAGTACTTC.

This clonotype has more than one count but fewer than ten. In DNA, the CDR3 is TGCAGTGTTTTAGTGCCCTCTACAGAGACCCAGTACTTC. This codes for CSVLVPSTETQYF. V is TRBV20-1 and J is TRBJ2-5; D not resolved. Germline V lookup: CDR1 DFQATT, CDR2 SNEGSKA (reference sequence). Between the trimmed V and J ends, which lost 7 bases and 4 bases, there was a span of 16 bases. CDR3 length equals 13 residues.

At least ten counts were recorded for this clonotype. The chain couples TRBV7-2 to TRBJ2-7; 9 bases match TRBD1. Looked up from germline, CDR1 is SGHTA and CDR2 is FQGNSA. Losses at the gene ends were 5 bases for V and 9 bases for J; bases not matched to a gene: 14. CDR3 size: 15 residues. The CDR3 sequence: CASSPRTGEGSGQYF. The CDR3 bases are TGTGCCAGCAGCCCCCGGACAGGGGAAGGTTCGGGGCAGTACTTC.

Regarding this clonotype: A much bigger clone sits one base away, suggesting this may be a read error. This chain links TRBV28 with TRBJ1-4, with no clear D. The CDR3 is 11 amino acids. Per the germline V gene, CDR1 is MDHEN and CDR2 is SYDVKM. Written as DNA, the CDR3 is TGTGCCAGCAGCTTAAATGAAGAACTGTTTTTT. This translates into CASSLNEELFF.

The chain employs TRBV6-2 or TRBV6-3 and TRBJ2-3; 11 positions agree with TRBD2. The germline V gene has CDR1 MNHEY and CDR2 SVGEGT. With V trimmed by 2 bases and J by 3 bases, 7 bases remained unmatched. This CDR3 is 17 amino acids long. Here the CDR3 DNA reads TGTGCCAGCAGTTACAATCCAACTAGCGGGAGAACAGATACGCAGTATTTT. Protein sequence: CASSYNPTSGRTDTQYF.

In this sample, this clonotype turned up many times. The chain links TRBV2 to TRBJ2-7; TRBD1 is a possible D gene (5 bases). Per germline, CDR1 SNHLY and CDR2 FYNNEI. The ends were cut back, 2 bases at V and 6 bases at J, with 8 bases in the middle. The CDR3 has 12 amino acids. The CDR3 sequence is CASSESGAEQYF. The CDR3 DNA follows: TGTGCCAGCAGTGAATCTGGGGCCGAGCAGTACTTC.

A few counts support this clonotype. The rearrangement uses TRBV5-8 and TRBJ1-6, with no clear D. Germline CDR1 and CDR2: SGHTS and YDEGEE. The CDR3 runs to 15 residues. Trimming removed 5 bases at V and 0 bases at J, with 9 bases between. The chain's CDR3 is CASRGHHSYNSPLHF. In nucleotides, the CDR3 is TGTGCCAGCAGAGGCCACCACTCCTATAATTCACCCCTCCACTTT.